The rows below give T cell receptor beta chains drawn from one sample of a study of OX40 agonist ivuxolimab in advanced cancers. Here immunoSEQ multiplex PCR was the method, and the copy in TCRdb shows in-frame clones only, minus some. This sample has about 48,000 clones, with more than 85% found just once. The specimen comprised CD4+ or CD8+ T cells sorted from blood, sampled in a trial of the OX40 agonist ivuxolimab. The receptors were sampled from an adult with an advanced solid tumor such as melanoma, head and neck, liver or kidney cancer. Each CDR3 is given with its conserved first and last residue. D genes are given only for firm matches. Only part of the rows carry a size: once, few, many, or a class if the clone is expanded.

TRBV2,.,TRBJ1-2,.,CASSEVYVDTF,TGTGCCAGCAGTGAGGTATACGTAGACACCTTC
TRBV25-1,.,TRBJ1-1,.,CASRVTMNTEAFF,TGTGCCAGCAGGGTGACGATGAACACTGAAGCTTTCTTT
TRBV29-1,.,TRBJ1-1,.,CSVERGVGTEAFF,TGCAGCGTTGAAAGAGGGGTGGGCACTGAAGCTTTCTTT
TRBV7-3,.,TRBJ1-1,once,CASSPRTATEAFF,TGTGCCAGCAGCCCCCGAACTGCCACTGAAGCTTTCTTT
TRBV5-1,TRBD2,TRBJ2-4,.,CASSLVSGGAENIQYF,TGCGCCAGCAGCTTGGTTAGCGGGGGGGCCGAGAACATTCAGTACTTC
TRBV30,.,TRBJ2-1,.,CAWSVTTEQFF,TGTGCCTGGAGTGTGACTACCGAGCAGTTCTTC
TRBV29-1,.,TRBJ1-1,.,CSGGSAMNTEAFF,TGCAGCGGGGGCTCAGCCATGAACACTGAAGCTTTCTTT
TRBV7-3,TRBD1,TRBJ2-1,.,CASSLTGGVVHEQFF,TGTGCCAGCAGCTTAACAGGGGGCGTTGTCCATGAGCAGTTCTTC
TRBV29-1,TRBD1,TRBJ2-1,.,CSVERGTGSYNEQFF,TGCAGCGTTGAACGCGGGACAGGCTCCTACAATGAGCAGTTCTTC
TRBV19,.,TRBJ1-1,.,CASSVESGGLAFF,TGTGCCAGCAGCGTTGAAAGTGGAGGATTAGCTTTCTTT
TRBV5-4,TRBD1,TRBJ2-2,.,CASRPPGTGGTGELFF,TGTGCCAGCAGACCCCCCGGGACAGGGGGAACCGGGGAGCTGTTTTTT
TRBV9,.,TRBJ2-1,.,CASSSRPDGSTEQFF,TGTGCCAGCAGCTCCCGACCGGACGGATCCACTGAGCAGTTCTTC
TRBV10-3,TRBD1,TRBJ1-1,few,CATGQGENTEAFF,TGTGCCACCGGACAGGGGGAGAACACTGAAGCTTTCTTT
TRBV29-1,.,TRBJ2-5,.,CSVERVGKSQETQYF,TGCAGCGTTGAAAGGGTAGGCAAATCGCAAGAGACCCAGTACTTC
TRBV7-9,.,TRBJ1-5,.,CASSRGADQPQHF,TGTGCCAGCAGCCGGGGGGCAGATCAGCCCCAGCATTTT
TRBV7-2,TRBD1,TRBJ2-4,once,CASSLGDRKNIQYF,TGTGCCAGCAGCTTAGGGGACAGAAAAAACATTCAGTACTTC
TRBV27,TRBD1,TRBJ1-1,.,CASSAKDRGRTEAFF,TGTGCCAGCAGTGCCAAGGACAGGGGGCGTACTGAAGCTTTCTTT
TRBV4-1,.,TRBJ2-5,.,CASSPLDPKTQYF,TGCGCCAGCAGCCCATTGGACCCAAAGACCCAGTACTTC
TRBV7-2,.,TRBJ1-6,.,CASSFSGDSPLHF,TGTGCCAGCAGCTTTTCCGGAGATTCACCCCTCCACTTT
TRBV6-5,.,TRBJ1-5,.,CASSRGRPLNQPQHF,TGTGCCAGCAGCCGGGGACGGCCTTTGAATCAGCCCCAGCATTTT
TRBV9,.,TRBJ2-3,.,CASSGLLHPTDTQYF,TGTGCCAGCAGCGGTCTTCTCCACCCCACAGATACGCAGTATTTT
TRBV11-3,.,TRBJ2-5,.,CASSLVYGRGEETQYF,TGTGCCAGCAGCTTAGTCTACGGCAGGGGGGAAGAGACCCAGTACTTC
TRBV5-5,.,TRBJ2-7,.,CASSLGAYEQYF,TGTGCCAGCAGCTTGGGAGCCTACGAGCAGTACTTC
TRBV27,TRBD1,TRBJ1-6,.,CASSRDRGGSPLHF,TGTGCCAGCAGTCGTGACAGGGGTGGTTCACCCCTCCACTTT
TRBV25-1,.,TRBJ1-4,.,CASRGPGSLGEKLFF,TGTGCCAGCAGAGGCCCCGGATCTCTGGGTGAAAAACTGTTTTTT
TRBV7-8,.,TRBJ2-7,.,CASSLVSYEQYF,TGTGCCAGCAGCTTAGTCAGCTACGAGCAGTACTTC
TRBV9,.,TRBJ2-7,.,CASSPIYEQYF,TGTGCCAGCAGCCCAATCTACGAGCAGTACTTC
TRBV7-2,.,TRBJ1-2,medium-sized,CASSSGRHYGYTF,TGTGCCAGCAGTTCGGGACGGCACTATGGCTACACCTTC
TRBV6-5,TRBD1,TRBJ2-3,once,CASSYLGQTTDTQYF,TGTGCCAGCAGTTATCTGGGACAGACCACAGATACGCAGTATTTT
TRBV6-7,.,TRBJ2-2,.,CASSYSRVETGELFF,TGTGCCAGCAGTTATAGCAGGGTAGAGACCGGGGAGCTGTTTTTT
TRBV7-9,.,TRBJ2-3,.,CASRPGGDTQYF,TGTGCCAGCAGACCCGGGGGAGATACGCAGTATTTT
TRBV29-1,TRBD1,TRBJ2-7,.,CSVTLWTGQSEQYF,TGCAGCGTTACCCTGTGGACAGGGCAGAGCGAGCAGTACTTC
TRBV7-2,.,TRBJ2-7,.,CASSQGLRREQYF,TGTGCCAGCAGCCAGGGACTTAGACGAGAGCAGTACTTC
TRBV27,.,TRBJ2-1,.,CASRPEGYGLSYEQFF,TGTGCCAGCCGGCCAGAGGGGTACGGACTCAGTTATGAGCAGTTCTTC
TRBV11-2,.,TRBJ2-7,.,CASSLVAGNYEQYF,TGTGCCAGCAGCTTAGTCGCAGGCAACTACGAGCAGTACTTC
TRBV5-1,.,TRBJ2-1,.,CASSLGHVNEQFF,TGCGCCAGCAGCTTGGGACACGTAAATGAGCAGTTCTTC
TRBV11-1,TRBD1,TRBJ2-7,.,CASSLAGTVLTYEQYF,TGTGCCAGCAGCTTGGCCGGGACAGTCTTAACCTACGAGCAGTACTTC
TRBV19,.,TRBJ1-1,.,CASRGGLEAFF,TGTGCCAGTAGGGGGGGGCTCGAAGCTTTCTTT
TRBV30,.,TRBJ1-1,.,CAWSPLDLMNTEAFF,TGTGCCTGGAGTCCCCTGGACTTAATGAACACTGAAGCTTTCTTT
TRBV25-1,.,TRBJ1-3,.,CASSQGVLVSGNTIYF,TGTGCCAGCAGCCAAGGGGTGTTGGTCTCTGGAAACACCATATATTTT
TRBV11-2,.,TRBJ2-7,.,CASSLSMAGTYEQYF,TGTGCCAGCAGCCTTTCGATGGCAGGGACCTACGAGCAGTACTTC
TRBV14,TRBD1,TRBJ2-1,.,CASSQPGQGRNEQFF,TGTGCCAGCAGCCAACCCGGACAGGGTCGAAATGAGCAGTTCTTC
TRBV5-6,.,TRBJ1-1,.,CASSPLVQPNTEAFF,TGTGCCAGCAGCCCGCTTGTACAGCCGAACACTGAAGCTTTCTTT
TRBV4-1,.,TRBJ1-4,.,CASSQVSRPDKEKLFF,TGCGCCAGCAGCCAAGTATCGCGCCCCGATAAGGAAAAACTGTTTTTT
TRBV5-4,TRBD1,TRBJ2-7,.,CASRDGRTGNYEQYF,TGTGCCAGCAGGGATGGACGGACAGGGAACTACGAGCAGTACTTC
TRBV27,TRBD1,TRBJ2-6,few,CASSFSTGSSGANVLTF,TGTGCCAGCAGTTTCTCGACAGGGTCCTCTGGGGCCAACGTCCTGACTTTC
TRBV7-9,TRBD2,TRBJ2-1,.,CASSLLAGMNEQFF,TGTGCCAGCAGCTTACTAGCGGGAATGAATGAGCAGTTCTTC
TRBV5-5,.,TRBJ1-1,.,CASSFLQMNTEAFF,TGTGCCAGCAGCTTTCTACAGATGAACACTGAAGCTTTCTTT
TRBV5-4,.,TRBJ1-2,.,CASSLGAGNYGYTF,TGTGCCAGCAGCTTGGGTGCAGGGAACTATGGCTACACCTTC
TRBV11-2,TRBD1,TRBJ1-3,.,CASSPGTGSGNTIYF,TGTGCCAGCAGCCCGGGGACAGGCTCTGGAAACACCATATATTTT
TRBV7-2,TRBD2,TRBJ2-7,once,CASSWSGGSYEQYF,TGTGCCAGCAGCTGGAGCGGGGGCTCCTACGAGCAGTACTTC
TRBV6-5,TRBD1,TRBJ1-2,.,CASSRNRGAYGYTF,TGTGCCAGCAGTCGGAACAGGGGCGCCTATGGCTACACCTTC
TRBV7-2,.,TRBJ2-7,.,CASSINGGRFYEQYF,TGTGCCAGCAGCATAAACGGGGGACGGTTTTACGAGCAGTACTTC